Shown below are 26 T cell receptor beta chains from a single sample sequenced in a study of cytomegalovirus exposure and HLA in healthy donors. 60 Vbeta and 13 Jbeta primers were used in PCR. The repertoire was sequenced with immunoSEQ multiplex PCR; TCRdb's copy has only in-frame clones and lacks some. The profile covers around 170,000 clones, with about 80% appearing a single time and about 2.6% taken by the ten largest. Material for sequencing was PBMCs. The receptors were gathered from a woman in her 50s in good health and CMV-seropositive.

On this clone itself: Sequence at one end of the junction differs from germline and may be a read error. The chain couples TRBV4-1 to TRBJ2-1; D not resolved. CDR1 is MGHRA, CDR2 YSYEKL, per germline. The CDR3 length is 13 residues. In DNA form, the CDR3 reads TGTGCCAGCAGCCAAGACCCCTCTTTTGAGCAGTTCTTC. The encoded protein is CASSQDPSFEQFF.

The genes are TRBV6-5 and TRBJ1-6; possible D gene TRBD1, 5 bases. CDR1 is MNHEY and CDR2 is SVGAGI in the germline V gene. V was pared by 7 bases and J by 9 bases, with 10 bases between. The CDR3 runs 12 residues. Here the CDR3 DNA reads TGTGCCAGCACTCGGGGGGGTTCACCCCTCCACTTT. Translating it yields CASTRGGSPLHF.

V usage is TRBV18 and J usage is TRBJ1-1; 9 bases are a match to TRBD1. Germline CDR1 and CDR2: KGHSH and LQKENI. The CDR3 sequence is 18 residues long. V dropped 3 bases and J dropped 1; count of bases not matched to a gene: 12. CDR3 amino acids: CASSPIGFTGGRNTEAFF. The CDR3 DNA is TGTGCCAGCTCACCGATTGGGTTTACAGGGGGCAGGAACACTGAAGCTTTCTTT.

About this clone: No DNA is shown, since the ends of the CDR3 on it are uncertain; the CDR3 is the one TCRdb lists. The gene calls are TRBV5-6 and TRBJ1-6; the D call TRBD1 from the table was never checked on the DNA. In germline, CDR1 is SGHDT, CDR2 YYEEEE. The CDR3 region is 16 residues in length, termini included. The CDR3 is CASSLRAGTGGSPLHF.

The gene calls are TRBV6-5 and TRBJ1-1; 8 bases are a match to TRBD1. CDR1 and CDR2 (germline): MNHEY, SVGAGI. The CDR3 loop spans 14 amino acids. J gave up 4 bases and V 7 bases, and 8 bases lay outside the gene matches. The chain's CDR3 is CASTGDRLGTEAFF. The CDR3 DNA follows: TGTGCCAGCACCGGGGACAGGCTGGGCACTGAAGCTTTCTTT.

The table lists this clone with a few counts. This sequence joins TRBV4-1 and TRBJ1-1; 9 bases map to TRBD1. Germline CDR1 and CDR2: MGHRA and YSYEKL. Unmatched junction bases numbered 5, after V lost 5 bases and J lost 4 bases. This CDR3 contains 14 residues. Here the CDR3 reads CASSSGTGSTEAFF. CDR3 nucleotides: TGCGCCAGCAGCTCCGGGACAGGGTCCACTGAAGCTTTCTTT.

The chain recombines TRBV19 with TRBJ2-1; TRBD2 aligns across 8 bases. Losses at the gene ends were 1 base for V and 8 bases for J; bases not matched to a gene: 10. CDR3 size: 16 residues. Germline V lookup: CDR1 LNHDA, CDR2 SQIVND (reference sequence). DNA of the CDR3: TGTGCCAGTAGTATAGCCGGAATAGCGGGGTTCCATGAGCAGTTCTTC. This gives the protein CASSIAGIAGFHEQFF.

The chain links TRBV9 to TRBJ1-2; D ambiguous. The CDR3 runs to 15 residues. V gave up 0 bases and J gave up 8 bases, with 17 bases separating them. Germline CDR1 is SGDLS and CDR2 is YYNGEE. The CDR3 DNA is TGTGCCAGCAGCGTAGAAGGAGGGCCCAAAGGGGGCTACACCTTC. Translation gives CASSVEGGPKGGYTF.

The V call is TRBV6-5, the J call TRBJ2-7; 7 nucleotides agree with TRBD1. V gave up 7 bases and J gave up 8 bases; unmatched junction bases: 17. The CDR3 is made up of 15 amino acids. CDR1 is MNHEY and CDR2 is SVGAGI in the germline V gene. CDR3 coding DNA: TGTGCCAGCACCTACTCCGGGACAGCGAACTCTCAGCAGTACTTC. This sequence encodes CASTYSGTANSQQYF.

This CDR3 reads CASSTRQDPNTEAFF. The CDR3, as DNA: TGTGCCAGCAGCACCCGACAGGACCCGAACACTGAAGCTTTCTTT. This rearrangement joins TRBV7-9 to TRBJ1-1; possible D gene TRBD1, 6 bases. V was shortened by 5 bases and J by 1 base, with 14 bases between the two germline ends. CDR1 and CDR2 from the germline V gene are SEHNR and FQNEAQ (reference sequence). The CDR3 runs 15 residues.

The rearrangement joins TRBV7-2 to TRBJ1-4; D is unclear. The CDR3 loop spans 14 amino acids. The germline V gene encodes CDR1 SGHTA and CDR2 FQGNSA. V lost 5 bases and J lost 7, with 14 bases in between. The DNA of the CDR3 is TGTGCCAGCAGCCCGGGAGGGTTAGGTGAAAAACTGTTTTTT. It specifies CASSPGGLGEKLFF.

This clone occurred once. The chain couples TRBV28 to TRBJ2-5; TRBD2 matches 8 bases. Germline values: CDR1 MDHEN, CDR2 SYDVKM. Trimming cost V 6 bases and J 1 base; bases outside gene matches: 7. This CDR3 comprises 15 residues. The CDR3 coding sequence is TGTGCCAGCAGACCAGCGGGGGCGACCCAAGAGACCCAGTACTTC. Translating it yields CASRPAGATQETQYF.

The V gene is TRBV9, the J gene TRBJ2-1, with D uncertain. The V end was cut by 3 bases, the J end by 9 bases, with 13 bases between. In germline, CDR1 is SGDLS, CDR2 YYNGEE. The CDR3 covers 13 residues. CDR3 coding DNA: TGTGCCAGCAGCGCGGAAAGGAGCTTTGAGCAGTTCTTC. It encodes CASSAERSFEQFF.

The rearrangement joins TRBV28 to TRBJ2-7; a weak D match, TRBD2 (5 bases). V dropped 2 bases and J dropped 6 bases, with 17 bases sitting between them. CDR3 size: 15 residues. In germline, CDR1 is MDHEN, CDR2 SYDVKM. The CDR3 loop is CASSLVQGVRAEQYF. CDR3 DNA sequence: TGTGCCAGCAGTTTAGTCCAAGGAGTGAGGGCCGAGCAGTACTTC. Using reference TRBV28 and TRBJ2-7 for the parts outside the CDR3, the full variable domain is DVKVTQSSRYLVKRTGEKVFLECVQDMDHENMFWYRQDPGLGLRLIYFSYDVKMKEKGDIPEGYSVSREKKERFSLILESASTNQTSMYLCASSLVQGVRAEQYFGPGTRLTVT.

The rearrangement uses TRBV5-1 and TRBJ2-5, with TRBD2 matching 8 bases. The ends lost 0 bases at V and 0 bases at J; junction bases unmatched: 7. The CDR3 loop spans 17 amino acids. The germline V gene encodes CDR1 SGHRS and CDR2 YFSETQ. The CDR3 region is CASSLEPSGRYQETQYF. CDR3 DNA: TGCGCCAGCAGCTTGGAGCCTAGCGGGCGGTACCAAGAGACCCAGTACTTC. Based on the CDR3 plus reference TRBV5-1 and TRBJ2-5, the full variable domain is KAGVTQTPRYLIKTRGQQVTLSCSPISGHRSVSWYQQTPGQGLQFLFEYFSETQRNKGNFPGRFSGRQFSNSRSEMNVSTLELGDSALYLCASSLEPSGRYQETQYFGPGTRLLVL.

The chain joins TRBV5-1 to TRBJ2-3; a weak D match, TRBD2 (6 bases). Trimming pared 3 bases from V and 2 bases from J, leaving 10 bases between. This CDR3 spans 14 amino acids. Germline V CDR1 and CDR2: SGHRS, YFSETQ. This CDR3 reads CASSWEDHTDTQYF. Written as DNA, the CDR3 is TGCGCCAGCAGCTGGGAGGACCACACAGATACGCAGTATTTT.

The chain couples TRBV5-6 to TRBJ1-5; weak D call: TRBD1 (6 bases). The CDR3 extends over 16 amino acids. Germline V CDR1 and CDR2: SGHDT, YYEEEE. Trimming shortened V by 2 bases and J by 0 bases, and 12 bases separated the two germline ends. CDR3 bases: TGTGCCAGCAGCTTCTACAGGGACAATAGCAATCAGCCCCAGCATTTT. It codes for CASSFYRDNSNQPQHF. The whole variable domain, filled in from reference TRBV5-6 and TRBJ1-5, reads DAGVTQSPTHLIKTRGQQVTLRCSPKSGHDTVSWYQQALGQGPQFIFQYYEEEERQRGNFPDRFSGHQFPNYSSELNVNALLLGDSALYLCASSFYRDNSNQPQHFGDGTRLSIL.

On this clone: The sample has other DNA sequences that encode this CDR3 too. The chain carries TRBV6-5 and TRBJ2-5; D unresolved. Germline loops: CDR1 MNHEY, CDR2 SVGAGI. V shed 4 bases and J shed 5 bases, with 8 bases lying between them. CDR3 length: 12 residues. CDR3 sequence: CASSFVQETQYF. As DNA, the CDR3 is TGTGCCAGCAGTTTCGTCCAGGAGACCCAGTACTTC.

This chain connects TRBV6-8 to TRBJ2-7; D possibly corresponds to TRBD1 (5 bases). Germline V gives CDR1 MNHGY, CDR2 SAAAGT. There are 13 residues in the CDR3. With 5 bases removed from V and 7 bases from J, the gap between germline ends came to 15 bases. CDR3 DNA: TGTGCCAGCAGTCAGGGCCCCGTAGTAGAGCAGTACTTC. Translating it yields CASSQGPVVEQYF.

The chain recombines TRBV27 with TRBJ2-5; possibly TRBD2 for D (5 bases). V lost 2 bases to trimming and J lost 5 bases, with 9 bases between them. Germline CDR1 MNHEY, CDR2 SMNVEV (reference sequence). CDR3 length: 13 residues. The chain's CDR3 is CASSLRTGETQYF. The CDR3 DNA reads TGTGCCAGCAGTTTACGGACGGGGGAGACCCAGTACTTC.

The gene calls are TRBV18 and TRBJ2-2, with a tentative D call TRBD1 (6 bases). V shed 5 bases and J shed 1 base, with 8 bases lying between them. The germline gives CDR1 KGHSH, CDR2 LQKENI. The CDR3 runs 14 residues. As DNA, the CDR3 is TGTGCCAGCTCAGGGGGACAGAACACCGGGGAGCTGTTTTTT. Its translation: CASSGGQNTGELFF.

The chain links TRBV2 to TRBJ2-5, with TRBD2 as a possible D gene (7 bases). The DNA end is a closer match to TRBJ2-7, so the J assignment may be wrong. This CDR3 region has 14 residues. CDR1 is SNHLY, CDR2 FYNNEI, per germline. Written as DNA, the CDR3 is TGTGCCAGCAAAATGGAACAGGGAGGGTACGAGCAGTACTTC. It is translated as CASKMEQGGYEQYF.

J is TRBJ1-5 and V is TRBV18; 8 positions match TRBD1. CDR3 length: 15 residues. Losses at the gene ends were 4 bases for V and 6 bases for J; bases not matched to a gene: 8. In germline, CDR1 is KGHSH, CDR2 LQKENI. CDR3 DNA: TGTGCCAGCTCACTCGACAGGGGCGAGGGTCAGCCCCAGCATTTT. It is translated as CASSLDRGEGQPQHF.

The rearrangement joins TRBV5-5 to TRBJ1-1; D possibly corresponds to TRBD1 (6 bases). With 4 bases removed from V and 5 bases from J, the gap between germline ends came to 15 bases. The CDR3 covers 14 residues. From germline, CDR1 is SGHKS and CDR2 YYEKEE (reference sequence). The CDR3 reads CASSRTTGQTEAFF. As DNA, the CDR3 is TGTGCCAGCAGCCGAACGACAGGTCAAACTGAAGCTTTCTTT.

The chain recombines TRBV7-2 with TRBJ2-3; 12 bases are shared with TRBD2. V trimming: 1 base; J trimming: 4 bases; junction bases outside the gene matches: 3. The CDR3 runs to 16 residues. Germline values: CDR1 SGHTA, CDR2 FQGNSA. CDR3 sequence: CASSLGLAGGPDTQYF. CDR3 in DNA: TGTGCCAGCAGCTTAGGTCTAGCGGGGGGGCCAGATACGCAGTATTTT.

This clone has just a few counts. This chain links TRBV28 with TRBJ1-1, with a weak D call TRBD1 (5 bases). V was pared by 5 bases and J by 0 bases, with 10 bases between. The CDR3 covers 14 residues. The germline gives CDR1 MDHEN, CDR2 SYDVKM. CDR3 amino acids: CASSLLGLNTEAFF. The CDR3 DNA sequence: TGTGCCAGCAGTCTGTTGGGGCTGAACACTGAAGCTTTCTTT. Full variable domain (rest looked up from reference TRBV28 and TRBJ1-1): DVKVTQSSRYLVKRTGEKVFLECVQDMDHENMFWYRQDPGLGLRLIYFSYDVKMKEKGDIPEGYSVSREKKERFSLILESASTNQTSMYLCASSLLGLNTEAFFGQGTRLTVV.